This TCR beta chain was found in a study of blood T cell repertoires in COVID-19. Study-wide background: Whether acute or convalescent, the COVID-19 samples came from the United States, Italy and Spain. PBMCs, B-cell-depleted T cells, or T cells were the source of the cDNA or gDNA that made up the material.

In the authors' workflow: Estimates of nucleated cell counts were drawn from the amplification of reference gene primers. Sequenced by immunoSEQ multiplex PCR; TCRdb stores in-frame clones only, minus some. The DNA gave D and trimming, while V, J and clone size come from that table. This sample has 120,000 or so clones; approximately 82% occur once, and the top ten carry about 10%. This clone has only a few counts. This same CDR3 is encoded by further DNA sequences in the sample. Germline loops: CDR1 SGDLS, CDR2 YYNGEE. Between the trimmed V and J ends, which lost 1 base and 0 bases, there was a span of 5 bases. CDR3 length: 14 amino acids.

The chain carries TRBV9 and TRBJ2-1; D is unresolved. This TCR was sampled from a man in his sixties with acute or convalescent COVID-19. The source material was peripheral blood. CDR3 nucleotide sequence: TGTGCCAGCAGCGTACCTAACTCCTACAATGAGCAGTTCTTC. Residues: CASSVPNSYNEQFF.